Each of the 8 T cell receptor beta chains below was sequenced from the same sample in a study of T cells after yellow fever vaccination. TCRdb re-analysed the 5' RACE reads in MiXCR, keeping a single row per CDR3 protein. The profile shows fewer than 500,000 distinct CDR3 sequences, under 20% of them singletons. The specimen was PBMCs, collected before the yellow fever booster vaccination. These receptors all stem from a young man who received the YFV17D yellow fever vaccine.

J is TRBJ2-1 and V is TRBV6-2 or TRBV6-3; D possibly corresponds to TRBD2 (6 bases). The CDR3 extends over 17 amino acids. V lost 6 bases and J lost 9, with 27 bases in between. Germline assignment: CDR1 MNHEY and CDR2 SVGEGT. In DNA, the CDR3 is TGTGCCAGCAGCCCCAACCCTCGGGAGCGGGCGCATCCTGAGCAGTTCTTC. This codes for CASSPNPRERAHPEQFF.

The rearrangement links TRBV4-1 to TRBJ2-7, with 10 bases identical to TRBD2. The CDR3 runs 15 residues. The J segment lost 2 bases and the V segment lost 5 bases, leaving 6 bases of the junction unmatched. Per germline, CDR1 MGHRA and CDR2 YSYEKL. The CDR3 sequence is CASSTSGAGAYEQYF. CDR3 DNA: TGCGCCAGCAGCACTAGCGGGGCGGGGGCCTACGAGCAGTACTTC.

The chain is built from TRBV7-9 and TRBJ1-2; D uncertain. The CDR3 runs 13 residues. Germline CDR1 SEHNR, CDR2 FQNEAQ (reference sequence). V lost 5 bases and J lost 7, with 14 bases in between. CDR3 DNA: TGTGCCAGCAGCCCGACTCGTTTATTTGGCTACACCTTC. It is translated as CASSPTRLFGYTF.

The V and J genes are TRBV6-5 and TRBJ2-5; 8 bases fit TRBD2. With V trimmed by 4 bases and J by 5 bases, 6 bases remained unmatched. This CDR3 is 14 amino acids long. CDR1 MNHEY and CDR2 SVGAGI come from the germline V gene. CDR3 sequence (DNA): TGTGCCAGCAGTTCCCCCCGGGAGGGCGAGACCCAGTACTTC. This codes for CASSSPREGETQYF.

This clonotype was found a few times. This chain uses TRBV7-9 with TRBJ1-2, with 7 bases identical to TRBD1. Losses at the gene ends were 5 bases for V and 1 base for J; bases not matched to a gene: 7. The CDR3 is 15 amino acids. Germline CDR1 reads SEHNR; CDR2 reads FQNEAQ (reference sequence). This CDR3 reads CASSPYQGGNYGYTF. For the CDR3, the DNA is TGTGCCAGCAGCCCATATCAGGGGGGTAACTATGGCTACACCTTC.

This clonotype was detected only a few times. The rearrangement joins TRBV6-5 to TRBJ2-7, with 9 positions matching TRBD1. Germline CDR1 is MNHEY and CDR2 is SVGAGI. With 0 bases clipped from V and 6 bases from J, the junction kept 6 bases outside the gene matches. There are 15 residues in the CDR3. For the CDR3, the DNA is TGTGCCAGCAGTTACTCGGGGACAGGGTTGTCCGAGCAGTACTTC. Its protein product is CASSYSGTGLSEQYF.

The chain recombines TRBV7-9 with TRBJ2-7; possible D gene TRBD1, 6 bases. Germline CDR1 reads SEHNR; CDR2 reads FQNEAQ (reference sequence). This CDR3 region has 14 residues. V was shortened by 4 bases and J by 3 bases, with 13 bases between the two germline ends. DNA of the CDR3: TGTGCCAGCAGCTCACCGACAGGATTCTACGAGCAGTACTTC. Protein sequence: CASSSPTGFYEQYF.

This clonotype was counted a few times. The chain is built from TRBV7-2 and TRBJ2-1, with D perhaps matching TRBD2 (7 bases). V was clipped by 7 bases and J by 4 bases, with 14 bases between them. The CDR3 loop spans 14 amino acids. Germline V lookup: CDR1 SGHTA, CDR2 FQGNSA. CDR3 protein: CASTNGGRYNEQFF. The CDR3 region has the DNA TGTGCCAGCACCAACGGGGGGCGGTACAATGAGCAGTTCTTC.